These 27 T cell receptor beta chains came from one sample sequenced in a study of CD8 T cells in ankylosing spondylitis. TCRdb redid the calling of the 5' RACE reads with MiXCR, one entry per CDR3 protein. The table records under 850,000 distinct CDR3 sequences, around 20% of them present only once. Whole-study findings and limits: There was a TCR beta motif, made of eight highly homologous variants, that appeared characteristic of ankylosing spondylitis blood.

For these TCRs, the target antigens are not known. Input material: blood, either unsorted or a sorted T cell fraction (not recorded which). These TCRs come from a male donor with ankylosing spondylitis.

At least ten counts were recorded for this clonotype. This chain uses TRBV28 with TRBJ1-2; no definite D call. CDR3 size: 12 residues. Germline values: CDR1 MDHEN, CDR2 SYDVKM. Trimming cost V 6 bases and J 5 bases, with 10 bases left between them. Here the CDR3 DNA reads TGTGCCAGCAGGATGAAATGGTATGGCTACACCTTC. Amino acid sequence: CASRMKWYGYTF.

This chain uses TRBV29-1 with TRBJ2-1; TRBD1 agrees at 8 bases. V shed 7 bases, J shed 7 bases, and the junction held 12 bases outside the gene matches. The germline gives CDR1 SQVTM, CDR2 ANQGSEA. The CDR3 sequence is 14 residues long. CDR3 in amino acids: CSASSRTGKNEQFF. CDR3 coding DNA: TGCAGCGCCTCCTCGAGGACAGGGAAGAATGAGCAGTTCTTC.

The table lists this clonotype with a few counts. This chain joins TRBV5-1 and TRBJ2-1; TRBD2 agrees at 9 bases. CDR1 and CDR2 from the germline V gene are SGHRS and YFSETQ. The CDR3 is made up of 16 amino acids. J gave up 7 bases and V 1 base, and 9 bases lay outside the gene matches. CDR3 in amino acids: CASSLLAGSVGNEQFF. CDR3 nucleotide sequence: TGCGCCAGCAGCTTGCTAGCGGGGAGCGTGGGGAATGAGCAGTTCTTC.

This clonotype occurred a few times. The rearrangement uses TRBV10-3 and TRBJ2-5; 9 bases map to TRBD1. The CDR3 runs to 16 residues. J lost 2 bases, V lost 5 bases, and 9 bases had no gene match. The germline gives CDR1 ENHRY, CDR2 SYGVKD. For the CDR3, the DNA is TGTGCCATCAGTCCGGGACAGGGTTTTCAGCAAGAGACCCAGTACTTC. It translates to CAISPGQGFQQETQYF.

This clonotype was seen at least ten times. The genes are TRBV29-1 and TRBJ2-1; 13 positions match TRBD2. V shed 6 bases, J shed 1 base, and the junction held 3 bases outside the gene matches. There are 15 residues in the CDR3. Germline V gene data show CDR1 as SQVTM and CDR2 as ANQGSEA. The CDR3 nucleotides read TGCAGCGTCCAGACTAGCGGGAGGTCCTACAATGAGCAGTTCTTC. Encoded protein: CSVQTSGRSYNEQFF.

The rearrangement joins TRBV10-3 to TRBJ2-1; D unclear. The CDR3 consists of 12 residues. With 3 bases removed from V and 4 bases from J, the gap between germline ends came to 4 bases. CDR1 ENHRY and CDR2 SYGVKD come from the germline V gene. The CDR3 sequence is CAISDEYNEQFF. CDR3 bases: TGTGCCATCAGTGACGAGTACAATGAGCAGTTCTTC.

This clonotype occurred a few times. The V gene is TRBV7-2, the J gene TRBJ2-7; 7 nucleotides align to TRBD1. The CDR3 consists of 14 residues. Germline CDR1 SGHTA, CDR2 FQGNSA. With V trimmed by 5 bases and J by 6 bases, 10 bases remained unmatched. The CDR3 loop reads CASSPDRASGEQYF. CDR3 DNA: TGTGCCAGCAGCCCAGACAGGGCTTCGGGCGAGCAGTACTTC.

The chain employs TRBV20-1 and TRBJ2-3; 12 bases line up with TRBD2. The germline V gene has CDR1 DFQATT and CDR2 SNEGSKA (reference sequence). The CDR3 totals 15 residues. J lost 4 bases, V lost 2 bases, and 4 bases had no gene match. CDR3 in amino acids: CSARPTSGSPDTQYF. The CDR3 DNA reads as TGCAGTGCTAGACCGACTAGCGGGAGCCCAGATACGCAGTATTTT.

This clonotype was seen a handful of times. The chain uses TRBV9 and TRBJ1-3; perhaps TRBD1 as D (6 bases). Trimming removed 0 bases from V and 4 bases from J, with 11 bases in between. CDR1 and CDR2 (germline): SGDLS, YYNGEE. There are 15 residues in the CDR3. CDR3 sequence (DNA): TGTGCCAGCAGCGTAGACCCGGGGACAGGAAACACCATATATTTT. Amino acid sequence: CASSVDPGTGNTIYF.

This clonotype turned up a few times. V is TRBV5-1 and J is TRBJ2-7; D gene unclear. This CDR3 comprises 14 residues. V lost 1 base and J lost 1, with 9 bases in between. CDR1 is SGHRS and CDR2 is YFSETQ in the germline V gene. The CDR3 DNA reads as TGCGCCAGCAGCTTGTGGGATACATCCTACGAGCAGTACTTC. It codes for CASSLWDTSYEQYF. Combining the CDR3 with reference TRBV5-1 and TRBJ2-7 gives the whole variable domain KAGVTQTPRYLIKTRGQQVTLSCSPISGHRSVSWYQQTPGQGLQFLFEYFSETQRNKGNFPGRFSGRQFSNSRSEMNVSTLELGDSALYLCASSLWDTSYEQYFGPGTRLTVT.

The CDR3 DNA reads as TGTGCCAGCAGCTTGTTCGGGGGCAATGAGCAGTTCTTC. This translates into CASSLFGGNEQFF. The chain couples TRBV5-6 to TRBJ2-1; D possibly corresponds to TRBD2 (6 bases). V was pared by 1 base and J by 6 bases, with 8 bases between. The length of the CDR3 is 13 residues. Germline V CDR1 and CDR2: SGHDT, YYEEEE.

The genes are TRBV7-9 and TRBJ2-5; no firm D call. CDR1 and CDR2 from the germline V gene are SEHNR and FQNEAQ (reference sequence). The CDR3 loop spans 15 amino acids. V was cut by 1 base and J by 1 base, with 10 bases left in between. The CDR3 sequence: CASSLVVATQETQYF. CDR3 in DNA: TGTGCCAGCAGCTTAGTGGTGGCAACCCAAGAGACCCAGTACTTC.

In its sample, this clonotype was seen a few times. The V gene is TRBV4-3, the J gene TRBJ2-7; TRBD2 aligns across 10 bases. The CDR3 covers 15 residues. From germline, CDR1 is LGHNA and CDR2 YSLEER. Losses at the gene ends were 3 bases for V and 4 bases for J; bases not matched to a gene: 6. Written as DNA, the CDR3 is TGCGCCAGCAGCCACACCGGGACTAGCGTATACGAGCAGTACTTC. Protein product: CASSHTGTSVYEQYF.

This chain uses TRBV28 with TRBJ2-1; a possible D gene is TRBD1 (6 bases). The CDR3 sequence is 14 residues long. V lost 6 bases, J lost 5 bases, and 14 bases lay in between. Germline V lookup: CDR1 MDHEN, CDR2 SYDVKM. This chain's CDR3 is CASRGGPKDNEQFF. CDR3 coding DNA: TGTGCCAGCAGAGGGGGACCTAAGGACAATGAGCAGTTCTTC.

This clonotype has a count of ten or more. J is TRBJ2-2 and V is TRBV27; a weak D match, TRBD2 (5 bases). The germline CDR1 and CDR2 sequences are MNHEY and SMNVEV (reference sequence). V lost 2 bases and J lost 5, with 6 bases in between. The CDR3 runs 13 residues. The CDR3 DNA follows: TGTGCCAGCAGTTTACGGAGGACCGGGGAGCTGTTTTTT. This translates into CASSLRRTGELFF.

There are many counts of this clonotype. The chain couples TRBV6-5 to TRBJ1-5; 8 bases map to TRBD1. This CDR3 spans 14 amino acids. V shed 4 bases and J 5 bases; nucleotides not matched to a gene: 4. Germline CDR1 reads MNHEY; CDR2 reads SVGAGI. CDR3 sequence reads: CASSLDRGDQPQHF. The DNA of the CDR3 is TGTGCCAGCAGTTTAGACAGGGGCGATCAGCCCCAGCATTTT.

This clonotype was found a few times. The chain joins TRBV19 to TRBJ1-1; the D gene is possibly TRBD1 (5 bases). Germline CDR1 LNHDA, CDR2 SQIVND (reference sequence). This CDR3 has 14 amino acids. Deletions cut 2 bases from V and 5 bases from J, with 12 bases between. Here the CDR3 reads CASSIRGGETEAFF. CDR3 nucleotides: TGTGCCAGTAGTATACGGGGCGGAGAAACTGAAGCTTTCTTT.

The chain has TRBV20-1 and TRBJ2-5; 8 bases are a match to TRBD2. V lost 3 bases to trimming and J lost 4 bases; unmatched junction nucleotides: 4. The germline gives CDR1 DFQATT, CDR2 SNEGSKA (reference sequence). This CDR3 is built from 13 residues. The CDR3 sequence is CSASKTSGETQYF. In nucleotides, the CDR3 is TGCAGTGCTAGCAAAACTAGCGGAGAGACCCAGTACTTC.

The sample holds a few counts of this clonotype. V gene TRBV6-2 or TRBV6-3 combines with J gene TRBJ2-7, with D perhaps TRBD2 (6 bases). CDR1 is MNHEY, CDR2 SVGEGT, per germline. Trimming took off 1 base at V and 2 bases at J, with 9 bases between the two ends. This CDR3 has 14 amino acids. The CDR3 sequence: CASSYFGGPYEQYF. The CDR3 DNA follows: TGTGCCAGCAGTTACTTCGGGGGTCCCTACGAGCAGTACTTC.

The V gene is TRBV29-1, the J gene TRBJ1-5; no firm D call. Germline V gene sequence: CDR1 SQVTM, CDR2 ANQGSEA. The ends were cut back, 6 bases at V and 7 bases at J, with 13 bases in the middle. The CDR3 runs to 12 residues. The chain's CDR3 is CSVTSGSQPQHF. CDR3 coding DNA: TGCAGCGTGACTAGTGGGAGCCAGCCCCAGCATTTT. Drawing the rest from reference TRBV29-1 and TRBJ1-5, the complete variable domain is SAVISQKPSRDICQRGTSLTIQCQVDSQVTMMFWYRQQPGQSLTLIATANQGSEATYESGFVIDKFPISRPNLTFSTLTVSNMSPEDSSIYLCSVTSGSQPQHFGDGTRLSIL.

This clonotype was counted ten times or more. The chain carries TRBV24-1 and TRBJ2-1, with TRBD1 matching 10 bases. Germline V lookup: CDR1 KGHDR, CDR2 SFDVKD. The CDR3 totals 17 residues. The junction had 12 bases not matched to a gene; V was cut back by 4 bases and J by 7 bases. The CDR3 DNA reads TGTGCCACCAGTGACCTCTCGCCGGGACAGGGGTGGAATGAGCAGTTCTTC. As protein: CATSDLSPGQGWNEQFF.

The table lists this clonotype with many counts. The gene calls are TRBV28 and TRBJ2-7; D remains unclear. Germline V CDR1 and CDR2: MDHEN, SYDVKM. The CDR3 is 15 residues long. The V gene lost 4 bases and the J gene lost 3 bases, with 16 bases spanning the gap. CDR3 in DNA: TGTGCCAGCAGTTCAACCCACCCTATAAACTACGAGCAGTACTTC. Amino acid sequence: CASSSTHPINYEQYF.

This sequence joins TRBV7-2 and TRBJ2-3, with D perhaps matching TRBD1 or TRBD2 (6 bases each). The CDR3 loop spans 16 amino acids. The V and J ends lost 5 bases and 0 bases respectively, with 15 bases between them. The germline CDR1 and CDR2 sequences are SGHTA and FQGNSA. The CDR3 DNA reads as TGTGCCAGCAGCGTTAGGGGGGACCGGAGCACAGATACGCAGTATTTT. Translating gives CASSVRGDRSTDTQYF.

This clonotype was observed a single time. V and J are TRBV5-1 and TRBJ2-5, with a weak D call TRBD2 (7 bases). CDR1 and CDR2 (germline): SGHRS, YFSETQ. Between the trimmed V and J ends, which lost 4 bases and 3 bases, there was a span of 13 bases. This CDR3 region has 14 residues. The CDR3 nucleotides are TGCGCCAGCAGCCGCCTAGGGGGGGAAGAGACCCAGTACTTC. Protein: CASSRLGGEETQYF. The full variable domain, completed using reference TRBV5-1 and TRBJ2-5, is KAGVTQTPRYLIKTRGQQVTLSCSPISGHRSVSWYQQTPGQGLQFLFEYFSETQRNKGNFPGRFSGRQFSNSRSEMNVSTLELGDSALYLCASSRLGGEETQYFGPGTRLLVL.

The chain is built from TRBV6-1 and TRBJ2-3; D assignment may be TRBD1 or TRBD2 (5 bases each). V gave up 6 bases and J gave up 4 bases, with 14 bases separating them. From germline, CDR1 is MNHNS and CDR2 SASEGT. The CDR3 contains 14 residues. CDR3 residues: CASSHGAAADTQYF. In nucleotides, the CDR3 is TGTGCCAGCAGCCACGGGGCGGCTGCAGATACGCAGTATTTT.

This clonotype was seen a handful of times. V and J are TRBV20-1 and TRBJ2-2, with TRBD2 matching over 12 bases. V dropped 6 bases and J dropped 3; count of bases not matched to a gene: 17. The CDR3 covers 19 residues. Germline V gene lookup returns CDR1 DFQATT and CDR2 SNEGSKA (reference sequence). The CDR3 loop reads CSATTLASGRAWDTGELFF. In nucleotides, the CDR3 is TGCAGTGCGACCACCCTGGCTAGCGGGAGGGCCTGGGACACCGGGGAGCTGTTTTTT.

This clonotype was counted only a few times. The genes are TRBV7-6 and TRBJ2-7, with 10 bases that match TRBD1. The V gene's germline CDR1 is SGHVS and CDR2 FNYEAQ. There are 16 residues in the CDR3. Unmatched junction bases numbered 12, after V lost 5 bases and J lost 5 bases. The CDR3 sequence: CASSAFSGQGRHEQYF. The CDR3 DNA follows: TGTGCCAGCAGCGCTTTCTCGGGACAGGGGAGACACGAGCAGTACTTC.